The table lists the clone carrying this TCR beta chain with a few counts. MiXCR, applied by TCRdb to the reads, yields one record per CDR3 protein. In the table there are 510,000 or so distinct CDR3 sequences, around 27% of which are singletons. This record belongs to a study of T cell repertoires in cytomegalovirus infection. V lost 4 bases and J lost 5; bases outside the gene matches: 9. Germline CDR1 SGHVS, CDR2 FNYEAQ. CDR3 length equals 15 residues. The clonotype originates from a human donor in good health (CMV status not recorded). Some clones in this sample may be carry-over from other donors' samples. The chain links TRBV7-6 to TRBJ2-5; 8 bases are a match to TRBD1. Specimen: PBMCs. CDR3 region: CASSSGGQGLETQYF. The DNA for the CDR3 is TGTGCCAGCAGCTCCGGAGGACAGGGTTTGGAGACCCAGTACTTC.